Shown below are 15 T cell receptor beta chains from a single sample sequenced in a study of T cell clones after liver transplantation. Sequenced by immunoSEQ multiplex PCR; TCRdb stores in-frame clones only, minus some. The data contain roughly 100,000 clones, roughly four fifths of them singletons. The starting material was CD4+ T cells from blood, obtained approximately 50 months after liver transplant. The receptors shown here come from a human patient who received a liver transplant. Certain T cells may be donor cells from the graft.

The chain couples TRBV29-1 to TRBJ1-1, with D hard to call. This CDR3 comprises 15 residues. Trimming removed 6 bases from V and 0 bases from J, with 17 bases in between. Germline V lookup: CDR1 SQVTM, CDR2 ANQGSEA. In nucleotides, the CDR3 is TGCAGCGTCGACGGCCCGACGCCTATGAACACTGAAGCTTTCTTT. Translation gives CSVDGPTPMNTEAFF. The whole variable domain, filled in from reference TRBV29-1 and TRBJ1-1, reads SAVISQKPSRDICQRGTSLTIQCQVDSQVTMMFWYRQQPGQSLTLIATANQGSEATYESGFVIDKFPISRPNLTFSTLTVSNMSPEDSSIYLCSVDGPTPMNTEAFFGQGTRLTVV.

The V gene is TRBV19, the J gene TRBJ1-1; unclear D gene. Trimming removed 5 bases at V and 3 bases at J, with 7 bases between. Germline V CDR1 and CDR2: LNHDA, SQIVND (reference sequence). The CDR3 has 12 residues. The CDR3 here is CASSGVHTEAFF. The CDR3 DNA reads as TGTGCCAGTAGTGGGGTGCACACTGAAGCTTTCTTT.

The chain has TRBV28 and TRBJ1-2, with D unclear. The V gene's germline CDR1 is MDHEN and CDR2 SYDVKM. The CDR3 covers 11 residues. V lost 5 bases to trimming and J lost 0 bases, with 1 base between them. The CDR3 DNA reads TGTGCCAGCAGTCCTAACTATGGCTACACCTTC. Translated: CASSPNYGYTF.

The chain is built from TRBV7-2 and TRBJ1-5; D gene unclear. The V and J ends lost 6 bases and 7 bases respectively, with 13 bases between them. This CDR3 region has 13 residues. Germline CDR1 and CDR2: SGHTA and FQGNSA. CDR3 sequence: CASSSDSGQPQHF. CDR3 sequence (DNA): TGTGCCAGCAGTTCTGACTCGGGGCAGCCCCAGCATTTT.

The CDR3 DNA reads as TGTGCCAGCAGCTTACGGTCAACAGGGGCTGTCTATGGCTACACCTTC. Translating it yields CASSLRSTGAVYGYTF. The chain carries TRBV7-8 and TRBJ1-2; 7 bases fit TRBD1. Trimming took 2 bases from V and 4 from J; bases not matched to a gene: 10. This CDR3 is 16 amino acids long. Germline CDR1 reads SGHVS; CDR2 reads FQNEAQ.

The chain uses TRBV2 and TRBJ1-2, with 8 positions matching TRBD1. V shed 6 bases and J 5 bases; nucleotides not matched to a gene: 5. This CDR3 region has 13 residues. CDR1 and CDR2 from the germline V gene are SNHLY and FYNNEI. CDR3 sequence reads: CASSTRTGYGYTF. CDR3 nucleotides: TGTGCCAGCAGCACTAGGACAGGGTATGGCTACACCTTC.

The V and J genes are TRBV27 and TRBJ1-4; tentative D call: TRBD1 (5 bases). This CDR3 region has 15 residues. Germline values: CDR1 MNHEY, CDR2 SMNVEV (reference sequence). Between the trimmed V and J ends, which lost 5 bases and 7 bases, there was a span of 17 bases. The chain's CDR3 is CASSTQGTRGEKLFF. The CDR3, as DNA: TGTGCCAGCAGTACCCAAGGGACTAGGGGTGAAAAACTGTTTTTT. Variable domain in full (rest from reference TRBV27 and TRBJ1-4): EAQVTQNPRYLITVTGKKLTVTCSQNMNHEYMSWYRQDPGLGLRQIYYSMNVEVTDKGDVPEGYKVSRKEKRNFPLILESPSPNQTSLYFCASSTQGTRGEKLFFGSGTQLSVL.

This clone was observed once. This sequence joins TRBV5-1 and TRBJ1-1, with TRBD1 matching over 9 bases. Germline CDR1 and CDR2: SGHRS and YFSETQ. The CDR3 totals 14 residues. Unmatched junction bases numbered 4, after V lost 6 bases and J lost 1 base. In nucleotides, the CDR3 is TGCGCCAGCAACAGGGGACAGGGGAACACTGAAGCTTTCTTT. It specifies CASNRGQGNTEAFF.

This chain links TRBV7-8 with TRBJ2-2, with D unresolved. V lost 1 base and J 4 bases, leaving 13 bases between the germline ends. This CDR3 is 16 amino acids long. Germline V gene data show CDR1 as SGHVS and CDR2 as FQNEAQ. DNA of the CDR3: TGTGCCAGCAGCTTAGAAGTGGTCCCGGGCACCGGGGAGCTGTTTTTT. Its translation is CASSLEVVPGTGELFF.

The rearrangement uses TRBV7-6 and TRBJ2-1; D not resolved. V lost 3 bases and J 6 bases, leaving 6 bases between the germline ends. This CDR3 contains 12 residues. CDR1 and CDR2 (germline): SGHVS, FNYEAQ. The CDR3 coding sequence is TGTGCCAGCAGCTTTATCGTCAATGAGCAGTTCTTC. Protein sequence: CASSFIVNEQFF. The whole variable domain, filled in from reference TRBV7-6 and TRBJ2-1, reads GAGVSQSPRYKVTKRGQDVALRCDPISGHVSLYWYRQALGQGPEFLTYFNYEAQQDKSGLPNDRFSAERPEGSISTLTIQRTEQRDSAMYRCASSFIVNEQFFGPGTRLTVL.

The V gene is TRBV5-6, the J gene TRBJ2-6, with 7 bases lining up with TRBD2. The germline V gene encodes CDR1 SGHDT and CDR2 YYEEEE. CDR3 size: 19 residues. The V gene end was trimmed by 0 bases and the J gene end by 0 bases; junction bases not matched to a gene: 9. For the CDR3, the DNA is TGTGCCAGCAGCTTGGCGCCAGCGGGGCAAAGCTCTGGGGCCAACGTCCTGACTTTC. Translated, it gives CASSLAPAGQSSGANVLTF.

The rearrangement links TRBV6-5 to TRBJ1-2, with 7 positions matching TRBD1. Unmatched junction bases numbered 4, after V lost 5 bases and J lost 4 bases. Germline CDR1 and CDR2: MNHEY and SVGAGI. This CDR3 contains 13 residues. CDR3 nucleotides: TGTGCCAGCAGTCCAGGGGGAGGCTATGGCTACACCTTC. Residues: CASSPGGGYGYTF.

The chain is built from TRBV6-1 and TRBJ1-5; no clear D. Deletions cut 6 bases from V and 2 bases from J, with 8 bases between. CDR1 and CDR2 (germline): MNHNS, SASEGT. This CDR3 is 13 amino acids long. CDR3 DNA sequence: TGTGCCAGCAGGGTGTCTGGCAATCAGCCCCAGCATTTT. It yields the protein CASRVSGNQPQHF.

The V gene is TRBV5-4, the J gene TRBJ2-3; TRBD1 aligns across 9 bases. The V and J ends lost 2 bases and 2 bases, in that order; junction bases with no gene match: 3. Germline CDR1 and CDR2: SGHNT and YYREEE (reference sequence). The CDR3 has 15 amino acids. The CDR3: CASSLGQGLTDTQYF. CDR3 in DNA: TGTGCCAGCAGCTTAGGACAGGGGCTCACAGATACGCAGTATTTT. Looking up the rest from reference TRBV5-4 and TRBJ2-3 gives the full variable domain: ETGVTQSPTHLIKTRGQQVTLRCSSQSGHNTVSWYQQALGQGPQFIFQYYREEENGRGNFPPRFSGLQFPNYSSELNVNALELDDSALYLCASSLGQGLTDTQYFGPGTRLTVL.

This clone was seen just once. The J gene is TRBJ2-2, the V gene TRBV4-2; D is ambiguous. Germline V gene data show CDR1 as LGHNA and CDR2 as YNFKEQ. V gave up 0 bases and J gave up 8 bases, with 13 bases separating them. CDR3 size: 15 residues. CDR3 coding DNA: TGTGCCAGCAGCCAAGATGGTACGTTTGCTGGGGAGCTGTTTTTT. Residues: CASSQDGTFAGELFF.